The sequence of this TCR beta chain was determined in a study of control samples from healthy donors and cancer patients (dated by TCRdb to about 2020). In the case of this clone: The antigen it binds to is not known. Base qualities are not recorded, but no much larger clone differs from it by a single base.

V and J are truncated by 5 bases and 8 bases respectively, leaving an intervening sequence of 21 bases. Reading the germline V gene gives CDR1 SGHVS and CDR2 FQNEAQ. The CDR3, cysteine through phenylalanine, is 15 amino acids long. Of the read, only the CDR3 DNA is kept; its 45 bases are in frame from base 1. Libraries were built with the immunoSEQ multiplex PCR assay. TCRdb carries this immuneACCESS record with in-frame sequences only. Its versions omit some clonotypes, under half of them owing to an unresolved V gene in the studies checked, with the rest unexplained. This sample is represented by 90,000 to 150,000 clones; 70% to 90% of them were singletons. The ten top clones hold 30% to 40% of the sample.

The specimen sequenced was blood. The sequence came from a man in his forties or fifties in good health. The chain was built from TRBV7-8 and TRBJ1-2, with no D gene named confidently. The nucleotide sequence is given as TGTGCCAGCAGCCCGCGAGGCGGGAGGGTCGAGGGCTACACCTTC. Its amino acids are CASSPRGGRVEGYTF.